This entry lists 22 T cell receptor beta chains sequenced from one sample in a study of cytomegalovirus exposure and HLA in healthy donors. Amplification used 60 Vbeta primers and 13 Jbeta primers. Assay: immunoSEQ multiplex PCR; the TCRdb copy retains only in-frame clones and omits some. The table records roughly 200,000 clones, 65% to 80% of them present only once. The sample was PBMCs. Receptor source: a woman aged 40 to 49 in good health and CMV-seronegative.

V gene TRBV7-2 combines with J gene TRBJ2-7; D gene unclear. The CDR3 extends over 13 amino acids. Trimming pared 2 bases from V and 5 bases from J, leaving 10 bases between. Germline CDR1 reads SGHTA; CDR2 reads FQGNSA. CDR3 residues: CASSLSYTHEQYF. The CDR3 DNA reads TGTGCCAGCAGCTTATCATACACCCACGAGCAGTACTTC.

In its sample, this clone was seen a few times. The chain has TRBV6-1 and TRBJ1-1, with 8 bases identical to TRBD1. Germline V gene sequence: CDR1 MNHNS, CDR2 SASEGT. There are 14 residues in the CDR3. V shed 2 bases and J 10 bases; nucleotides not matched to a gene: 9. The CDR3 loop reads CASSEFSGGGAAFF. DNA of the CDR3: TGTGCCAGCAGTGAATTTTCAGGGGGCGGCGCAGCTTTCTTT.

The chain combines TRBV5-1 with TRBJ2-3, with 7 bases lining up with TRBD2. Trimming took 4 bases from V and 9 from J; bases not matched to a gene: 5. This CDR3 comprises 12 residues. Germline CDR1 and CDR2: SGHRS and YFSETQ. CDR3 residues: CASSPGLGTQYF. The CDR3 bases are TGCGCCAGCAGCCCCGGACTAGGCACGCAGTATTTT.

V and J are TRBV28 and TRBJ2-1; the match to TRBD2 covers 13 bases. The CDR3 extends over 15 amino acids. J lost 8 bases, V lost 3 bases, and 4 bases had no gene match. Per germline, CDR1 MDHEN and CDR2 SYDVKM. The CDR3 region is CASSFLTSGRYEQFF. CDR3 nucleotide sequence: TGTGCCAGCAGTTTTTTGACTAGCGGGAGGTATGAGCAGTTCTTC.

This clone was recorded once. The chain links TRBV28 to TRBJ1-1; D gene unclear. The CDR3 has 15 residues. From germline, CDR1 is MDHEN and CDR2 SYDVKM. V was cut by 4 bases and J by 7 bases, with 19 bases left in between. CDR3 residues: CASSSPGIKTREAFF. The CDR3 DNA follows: TGTGCCAGCAGTTCCCCCGGGATTAAGACTCGTGAAGCTTTCTTT.

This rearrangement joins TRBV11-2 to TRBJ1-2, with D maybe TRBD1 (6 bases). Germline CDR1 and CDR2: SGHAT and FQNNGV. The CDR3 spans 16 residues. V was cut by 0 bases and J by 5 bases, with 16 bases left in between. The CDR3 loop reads CASSLEPRTASYGYTF. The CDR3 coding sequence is TGTGCCAGCAGCTTAGAACCACGGACAGCTTCATATGGCTACACCTTC. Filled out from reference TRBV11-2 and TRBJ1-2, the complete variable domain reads EAGVAQSPRYKIIEKRQSVAFWCNPISGHATLYWYQQILGQGPKLLIQFQNNGVVDDSQLPKDRFSAERLKGVDSTLKIQPAKLEDSAVYLCASSLEPRTASYGYTFGSGTRLTVV.

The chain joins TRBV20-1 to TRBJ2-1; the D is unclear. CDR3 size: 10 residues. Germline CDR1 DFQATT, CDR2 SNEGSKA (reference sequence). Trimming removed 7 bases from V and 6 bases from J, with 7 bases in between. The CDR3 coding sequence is TGCAGTGTCGGTCTCAATGAGCAGTTCTTC. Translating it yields CSVGLNEQFF.

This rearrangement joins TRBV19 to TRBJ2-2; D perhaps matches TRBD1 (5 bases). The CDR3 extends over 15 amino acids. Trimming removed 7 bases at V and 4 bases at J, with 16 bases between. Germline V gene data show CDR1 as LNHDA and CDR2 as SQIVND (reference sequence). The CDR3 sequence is CASTPTARVTGELFF. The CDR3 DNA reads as TGTGCCAGTACCCCCACCGCCAGGGTCACCGGGGAGCTGTTTTTT.

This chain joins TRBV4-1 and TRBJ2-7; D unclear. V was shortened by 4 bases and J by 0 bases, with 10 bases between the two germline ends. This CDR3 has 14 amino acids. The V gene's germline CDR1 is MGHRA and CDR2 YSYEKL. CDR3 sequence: CASSPLGISYEQYF. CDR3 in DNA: TGCGCCAGCAGCCCCCTGGGCATCTCCTACGAGCAGTACTTC.

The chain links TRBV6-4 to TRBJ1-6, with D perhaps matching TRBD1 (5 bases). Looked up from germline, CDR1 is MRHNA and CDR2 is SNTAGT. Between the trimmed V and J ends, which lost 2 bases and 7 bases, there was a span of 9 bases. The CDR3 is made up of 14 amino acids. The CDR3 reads CASSDRGQNSPLHF. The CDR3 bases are TGTGCCAGCAGTGACAGGGGCCAGAATTCACCCCTCCACTTT.

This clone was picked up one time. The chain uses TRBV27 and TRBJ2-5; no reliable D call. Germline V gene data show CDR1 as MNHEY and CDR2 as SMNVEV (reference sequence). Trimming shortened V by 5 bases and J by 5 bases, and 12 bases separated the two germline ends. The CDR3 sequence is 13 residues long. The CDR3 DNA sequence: TGTGCCAGCAGTCTCGGAAGCGAGGAGACCCAGTACTTC. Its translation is CASSLGSEETQYF.

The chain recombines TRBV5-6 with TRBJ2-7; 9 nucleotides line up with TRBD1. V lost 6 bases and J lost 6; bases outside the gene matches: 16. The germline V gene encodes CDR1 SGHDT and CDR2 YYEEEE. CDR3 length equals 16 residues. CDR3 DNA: TGTGCCAGCACCGAGGGAGACAGGGGGTTTAAGGGCGAGCAGTACTTC. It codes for CASTEGDRGFKGEQYF.

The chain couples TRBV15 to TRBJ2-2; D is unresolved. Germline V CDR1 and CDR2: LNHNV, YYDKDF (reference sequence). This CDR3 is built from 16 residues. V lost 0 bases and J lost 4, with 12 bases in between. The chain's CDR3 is CATSREVRGGTGELFF. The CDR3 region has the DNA TGTGCCACCAGCAGAGAGGTCAGAGGCGGCACCGGGGAGCTGTTTTTT.

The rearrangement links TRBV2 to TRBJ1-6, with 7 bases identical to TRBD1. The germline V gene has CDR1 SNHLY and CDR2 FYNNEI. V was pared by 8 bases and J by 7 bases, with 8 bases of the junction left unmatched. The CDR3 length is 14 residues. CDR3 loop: CASDRERKNSPLHF. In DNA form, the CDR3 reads TGTGCCAGCGACAGGGAGCGAAAAAATTCACCCCTCCACTTT.

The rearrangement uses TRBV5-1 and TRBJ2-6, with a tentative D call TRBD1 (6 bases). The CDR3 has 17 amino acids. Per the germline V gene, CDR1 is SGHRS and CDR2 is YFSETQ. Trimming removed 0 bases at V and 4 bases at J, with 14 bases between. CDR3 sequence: CASSLEQGVRGANVLTF. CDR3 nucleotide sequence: TGCGCCAGCAGCTTGGAACAGGGAGTTAGAGGGGCCAACGTCCTGACTTTC.

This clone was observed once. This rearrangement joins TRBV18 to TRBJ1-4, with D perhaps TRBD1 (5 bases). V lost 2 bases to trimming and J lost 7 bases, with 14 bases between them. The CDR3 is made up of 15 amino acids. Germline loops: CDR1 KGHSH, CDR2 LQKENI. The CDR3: CASSPRGASGEKLFF. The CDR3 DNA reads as TGTGCCAGCTCACCAAGGGGCGCCTCTGGTGAAAAACTGTTTTTT.

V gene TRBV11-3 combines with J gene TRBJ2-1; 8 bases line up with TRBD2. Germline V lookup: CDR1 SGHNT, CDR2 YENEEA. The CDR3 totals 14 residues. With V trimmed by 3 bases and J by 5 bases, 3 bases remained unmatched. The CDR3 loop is CASSFRGGHNEQFF. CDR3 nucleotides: TGTGCCAGCAGCTTCCGGGGGGGCCACAATGAGCAGTTCTTC. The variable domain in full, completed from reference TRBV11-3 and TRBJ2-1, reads EAGVVQSPRYKIIEKKQPVAFWCNPISGHNTLYWYLQNLGQGPELLIRYENEEAVDDSQLPKDRFSAERLKGVDSTLKIQPAELGDSAVYLCASSFRGGHNEQFFGPGTRLTVL.

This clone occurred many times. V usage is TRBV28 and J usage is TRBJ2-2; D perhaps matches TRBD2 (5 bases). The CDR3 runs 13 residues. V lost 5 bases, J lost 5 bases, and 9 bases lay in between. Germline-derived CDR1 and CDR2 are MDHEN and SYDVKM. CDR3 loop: CASSTRETGELFF. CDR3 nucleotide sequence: TGTGCCAGCAGTACCCGGGAAACCGGGGAGCTGTTTTTT.

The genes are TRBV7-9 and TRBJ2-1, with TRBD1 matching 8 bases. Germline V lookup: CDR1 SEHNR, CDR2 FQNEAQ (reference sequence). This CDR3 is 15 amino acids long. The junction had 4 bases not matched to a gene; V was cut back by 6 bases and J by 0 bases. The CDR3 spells CASRVTGGSYNEQFF. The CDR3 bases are TGTGCCAGCAGGGTAACAGGGGGCTCCTACAATGAGCAGTTCTTC.

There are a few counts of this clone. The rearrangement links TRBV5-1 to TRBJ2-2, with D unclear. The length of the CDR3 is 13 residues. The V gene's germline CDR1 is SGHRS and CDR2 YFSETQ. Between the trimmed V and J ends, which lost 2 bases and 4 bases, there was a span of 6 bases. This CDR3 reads CASSLYITGELFF. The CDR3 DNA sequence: TGCGCCAGCAGCTTATACATCACCGGGGAGCTGTTTTTT.

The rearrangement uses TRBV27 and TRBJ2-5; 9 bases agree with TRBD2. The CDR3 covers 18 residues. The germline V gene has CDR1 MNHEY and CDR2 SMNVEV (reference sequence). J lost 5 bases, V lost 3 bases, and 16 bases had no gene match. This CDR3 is CASSFESGGRAGRETQYF. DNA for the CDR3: TGTGCCAGCAGTTTTGAGTCTGGCGGGAGGGCCGGCAGGGAGACCCAGTACTTC.

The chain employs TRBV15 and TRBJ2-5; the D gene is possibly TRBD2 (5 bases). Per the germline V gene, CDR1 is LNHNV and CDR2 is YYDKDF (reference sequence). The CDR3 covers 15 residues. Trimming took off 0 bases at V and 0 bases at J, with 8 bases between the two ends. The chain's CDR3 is CATSRETDYQETQYF. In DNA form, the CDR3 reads TGTGCCACCAGCAGAGAGACGGACTACCAAGAGACCCAGTACTTC.